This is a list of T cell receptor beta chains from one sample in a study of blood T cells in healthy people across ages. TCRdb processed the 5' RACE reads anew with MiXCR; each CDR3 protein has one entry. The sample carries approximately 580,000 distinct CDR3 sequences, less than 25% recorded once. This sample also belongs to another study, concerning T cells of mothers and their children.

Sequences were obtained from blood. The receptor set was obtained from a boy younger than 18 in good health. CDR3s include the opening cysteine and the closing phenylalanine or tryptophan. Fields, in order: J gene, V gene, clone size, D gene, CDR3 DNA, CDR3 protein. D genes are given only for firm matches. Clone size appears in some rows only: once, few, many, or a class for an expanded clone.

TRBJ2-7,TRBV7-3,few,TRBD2,TGTGCCAGCAGCTCGGGACCTGGAGGGAGGGCCTCCGAGCAGTACTTC,CASSSGPGGRASEQYF
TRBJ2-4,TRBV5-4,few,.,TGTGCCAGCAGCTCCGGGAGGGGGCAAAACATTCAGTACTTC,CASSSGRGQNIQYF
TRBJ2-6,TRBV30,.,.,TGTGCCTGGAGCCCTGGGGCCAACGTCCTGACTTTC,CAWSPGANVLTF
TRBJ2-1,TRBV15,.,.,TGTGCCACCAGCAGTTATTTCTCCTACAATGAGCAGTTCTTC,CATSSYFSYNEQFF
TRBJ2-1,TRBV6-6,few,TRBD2,TGTGCCAGCAGTTCCCAAACTAGCGGGAGAAGCAATGAGCAGTTCTTC,CASSSQTSGRSNEQFF
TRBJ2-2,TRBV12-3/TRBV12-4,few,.,TGTGCCAGCAGTTTGACACGAAATCTGGACCTGGGCGGGGAGCTGTTTTTT,CASSLTRNLDLGGELFF
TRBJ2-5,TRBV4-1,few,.,TGCGCCAGCAGCCAAGATGGCGTGGCCCAGTACTTC,CASSQDGVAQYF
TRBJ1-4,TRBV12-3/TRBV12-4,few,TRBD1,TGTGCCAGCAGTTTACGTCCCACAGGGGTAAATGAAAAACTGTTTTTT,CASSLRPTGVNEKLFF
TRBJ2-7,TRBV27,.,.,TGTGCCAGCAGCTTAAAGCCTACTGCGGAGCAGTACTTC,CASSLKPTAEQYF
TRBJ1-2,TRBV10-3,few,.,TGTGCCATCAGTGCTTCGATCAACGTTATCACAGGGAAGGGCAATGGCTACACCTTC,CAISASINVITGKGNGYTF
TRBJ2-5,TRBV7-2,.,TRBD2,TGTGCCAGCAGCTTAGCCCTCGGCGGACTAGCGGGGGGTCTCCAAGAGACCCAGTACTTC,CASSLALGGLAGGLQETQYF
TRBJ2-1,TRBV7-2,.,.,TGTGCCAGCAGCTTACATCAGGGACCCTACAATGAGCAGTTCTTC,CASSLHQGPYNEQFF
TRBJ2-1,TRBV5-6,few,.,TGTGCCAGCACCTCTTACAATGAGCAGTTCTTC,CASTSYNEQFF
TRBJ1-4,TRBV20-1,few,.,TGCAGTGCCTTGGGAAGGAGGACGGAAAAACTGTTTTTT,CSALGRRTEKLFF
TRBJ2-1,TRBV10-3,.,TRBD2,TGTGCCATCAGTGGGACACCTGGGACTAGCGGGAGGGCCTCTGTGCAGTTCTTC,CAISGTPGTSGRASVQFF